The 18 T cell receptor beta chains below were found in one sample sequenced in a study of T cells in Graves' hyperthyroidism and ophthalmopathy. What was amplified from RNA transcripts were TCR beta CDR3 regions. Initially, a first-round RT-PCR of the TCR CDR3 employed the HTBI primer set. Each CDR3 protein gets one entry after TCRdb re-called the multiplex PCR reads with MiXCR. The profile covers under 300,000 distinct CDR3 sequences, with approximately 12% appearing a single time and roughly 8% taken by the ten largest. The sequenced material came from blood. The receptors originated from a woman aged 25 to 39 with Graves' hyperthyroidism that later progressed to Graves' ophthalmopathy.

The chain carries TRBV30 and TRBJ2-7; tentatively, D is TRBD1 or TRBD2 (5 bases each). This CDR3 is 13 amino acids long. CDR1 and CDR2 (germline): GTSNPN, SVGIG (reference sequence). Trimming cost V 1 base and J 2 bases, with 9 bases left between them. The CDR3 DNA sequence: TGTGCCTGGAGTGGGGACCAGCCCTACGAGCAGTACTTC. Translating gives CAWSGDQPYEQYF.

This clonotype was picked up many times. This chain uses TRBV2 with TRBJ2-3; weak D call: TRBD2 (5 bases). CDR1 is SNHLY and CDR2 is FYNNEI in the germline V gene. The V gene lost 7 bases and the J gene lost 3 bases, with 14 bases spanning the gap. This CDR3 spans 14 amino acids. This chain's CDR3 is CASTGSRRTDTQYF. CDR3 nucleotide sequence: TGTGCCAGCACCGGTAGCCGGAGGACAGATACGCAGTATTTT.

This clonotype was seen a handful of times. The chain joins TRBV6-1 to TRBJ1-4, with D perhaps TRBD1 (6 bases). The germline CDR1 and CDR2 sequences are MNHNS and SASEGT. The V end was cut by 5 bases, the J end by 5 bases, with 12 bases between. CDR3 length: 14 amino acids. The CDR3 sequence: CASSTTGGNEKLFF. CDR3 DNA: TGTGCCAGCAGTACGACAGGAGGGAATGAAAAACTGTTTTTT.

This clonotype was seen a handful of times. This sequence joins TRBV25-1 and TRBJ2-5, with TRBD1 as a possible D gene (7 bases). Per the germline V gene, CDR1 is MGHDK and CDR2 is SYGVNS. V dropped 3 bases and J dropped 4 bases, with 18 bases sitting between them. The CDR3 extends over 16 amino acids. CDR3 nucleotides: TGTGCCAGCAGTGATCACCACAGGGGAGGTGGAGAGACCCAGTACTTC. This translates into CASSDHHRGGGETQYF. Full variable domain (rest looked up from reference TRBV25-1 and TRBJ2-5): EADIYQTPRYLVIGTGKKITLECSQTMGHDKMYWYQQDPGMELHLIHYSYGVNSTEKGDLSSESTVSRIRTEHFPLTLESARPSHTSQYLCASSDHHRGGGETQYFGPGTRLLVL.

The chain links TRBV19 to TRBJ2-1; weak D call: TRBD1 (5 bases). CDR1 and CDR2 from the germline V gene are LNHDA and SQIVND (reference sequence). This CDR3 is 13 amino acids long. Deletions cut 3 bases from V and 10 bases from J, with 13 bases between. The chain's CDR3 is CASSMGLFREQFF. CDR3 DNA sequence: TGTGCCAGTAGTATGGGGCTATTCCGCGAGCAGTTCTTC. The full variable domain, with the rest looked up from reference TRBV19 and TRBJ2-1, is DGGITQSPKYLFRKEGQNVTLSCEQNLNHDAMYWYRQDPGQGLRLIYYSQIVNDFQKGDIAEGYSVSREKKESFPLTVTSAQKNPTAFYLCASSMGLFREQFFGPGTRLTVL.

The chain recombines TRBV28 with TRBJ1-6; 7 nucleotides align to TRBD1. CDR3 length: 16 residues. The V and J ends lost 4 bases and 4 bases, in that order; junction bases with no gene match: 7. Germline values: CDR1 MDHEN, CDR2 SYDVKM. This CDR3 is CASSSTGTAYNSPLHF. The CDR3, as DNA: TGTGCCAGCAGTTCCACCGGGACAGCTTATAATTCACCCCTCCACTTT.

The sample holds many counts of this clonotype. The chain couples TRBV18 to TRBJ1-4, with D uncertain. The CDR3 is 14 amino acids. CDR1 and CDR2 from the germline V gene are KGHSH and LQKENI. V was clipped by 3 bases and J by 8 bases, with 13 bases between them. Here the CDR3 reads CASSPVAGGEKLFF. CDR3 nucleotides: TGTGCCAGCTCACCGGTGGCAGGAGGCGAAAAACTGTTTTTT.

This clonotype was picked up many times. CDR3 residues: CASCHSGTSETEQYF. CDR3 nucleotide sequence: TGTGCCAGCTGCCATTCCGGGACTAGCGAAACAGAGCAGTACTTC. The chain couples TRBV12-3 or TRBV12-4 to TRBJ2-7; TRBD2 aligns across 10 bases. V shed 8 bases, J shed 7 bases, and the junction held 14 bases outside the gene matches. This CDR3 is built from 15 residues.

Ten or more counts support this clonotype. The chain uses TRBV28 and TRBJ1-2, with D unclear. The V gene's germline CDR1 is MDHEN and CDR2 SYDVKM. This CDR3 has 14 residues. The V and J ends lost 7 bases and 8 bases respectively, with 20 bases between them. CDR3 nucleotides: TGTGCCAGCATCCGGTCCCAGCTACACCTAGGCTACACCTTC. It translates to CASIRSQLHLGYTF.

In this sample, this clonotype turned up many times. V gene TRBV28 combines with J gene TRBJ1-5; weak D call: TRBD1 (6 bases). The germline gives CDR1 MDHEN, CDR2 SYDVKM. With 6 bases removed from V and 3 bases from J, the gap between germline ends came to 15 bases. The CDR3 is made up of 15 amino acids. The CDR3 spells CASRSQGLYNQPQHF. DNA for the CDR3: TGTGCCAGCAGGTCTCAGGGGTTGTACAATCAGCCCCAGCATTTT.

In this sample, this clonotype turned up a few times. The chain links TRBV19 to TRBJ2-2; TRBD1 matches at 12 bases. Germline V CDR1 and CDR2: LNHDA, SQIVND (reference sequence). Unmatched junction bases numbered 7, after V lost 5 bases and J lost 6 bases. The CDR3 is 16 amino acids. CDR3 region: CASSLRWDRGPGELFF. The DNA of the CDR3 is TGTGCCAGTAGTCTGAGATGGGACAGGGGGCCCGGGGAGCTGTTTTTT. Variable domain in full (rest from reference TRBV19 and TRBJ2-2): DGGITQSPKYLFRKEGQNVTLSCEQNLNHDAMYWYRQDPGQGLRLIYYSQIVNDFQKGDIAEGYSVSREKKESFPLTVTSAQKNPTAFYLCASSLRWDRGPGELFFGEGSRLTVL.

This rearrangement joins TRBV25-1 to TRBJ1-1; D is undetermined. The ends were cut back, 2 bases at V and 0 bases at J, with 4 bases in the middle. Germline CDR1 and CDR2: MGHDK and SYGVNS. The CDR3 length is 13 residues. Here the CDR3 DNA reads TGTGCCAGCAGTGAAGAGTTGAACACTGAAGCTTTCTTT. Translated: CASSEELNTEAFF.

This clonotype was seen repeatedly, ten times or more. The rearrangement uses TRBV11-2 and TRBJ1-5; 7 nucleotides match TRBD1. CDR1 is SGHAT and CDR2 is FQNNGV in the germline V gene. This CDR3 comprises 17 residues. V shed 4 bases and J 1 base; nucleotides not matched to a gene: 10. This CDR3 is CASSSRGGTGSNQPQHF. The CDR3 bases are TGTGCCAGCAGCTCCAGGGGGGGTACGGGGAGCAATCAGCCCCAGCATTTT.

This clonotype appeared many times. This chain uses TRBV5-1 with TRBJ1-4, with 8 positions matching TRBD1. The ends lost 4 bases at V and 7 bases at J; junction bases unmatched: 6. The CDR3 extends over 14 amino acids. The germline V gene has CDR1 SGHRS and CDR2 YFSETQ. The CDR3 loop reads CASSKTGDSEKLFF. The DNA of the CDR3 is TGCGCCAGCAGCAAGACAGGGGACAGTGAAAAACTGTTTTTT.

On this clonotype: Just one base apart from a much larger clone, this may be a read error. The rearrangement links TRBV5-4 to TRBJ1-2; D is unclear. This CDR3 contains 15 residues. With 0 bases removed from V and 0 bases from J, the gap between germline ends came to 9 bases. Germline lookup yields CDR1 SGHNT and CDR2 YYREEE (reference sequence). The CDR3 sequence: CASSLAADTNYGYTF. As DNA, the CDR3 is TGTGCCAGCAGCTTGGCGGCGGATACTAACTATGGCTACACCTTC.

The sample holds many counts of this clonotype. The chain couples TRBV13 to TRBJ2-7; TRBD2 matches at 15 bases. J was trimmed by 5 bases and V by 5 bases; bases with no gene match: 13. Looked up from germline, CDR1 is PRHDT and CDR2 is FYEKMQ (reference sequence). The CDR3 runs to 18 residues. The CDR3 nucleotides are TGTGCCAGCAGCATCGGGACTAGCGGGAGGTTGGGGGGGAACGAGCAGTACTTC. Protein sequence: CASSIGTSGRLGGNEQYF.

This clonotype showed up many times. V usage is TRBV29-1 and J usage is TRBJ2-4, with TRBD2 matching over 7 bases. The CDR3 covers 12 residues. With 4 bases clipped from V and 7 bases from J, the junction kept 4 bases outside the gene matches. From germline, CDR1 is SQVTM and CDR2 ANQGSEA. This CDR3 is CSVVGGSNIQYF. CDR3 sequence (DNA): TGCAGCGTTGTGGGGGGGTCCAACATTCAGTACTTC.

CDR3 nucleotide sequence: TGCAGTGCTAGGGAAACTAGGGCCCGAGGGGCTAGCGGGGCCCGATCCTACGAGCAGTACTTC. It codes for CSARETRARGASGARSYEQYF. The chain couples TRBV20-1 to TRBJ2-7; 9 nucleotides line up with TRBD2. The CDR3 contains 21 residues. Germline assignment: CDR1 DFQATT and CDR2 SNEGSKA (reference sequence). The J segment lost 1 base and the V segment lost 3 bases, leaving 25 bases of the junction unmatched.